The next 24 T cell receptor beta chains were all read from a single sample in a study of OX40 agonist ivuxolimab in advanced cancers. Measured with immunoSEQ multiplex PCR; TCRdb has only the in-frame clones, and not every one. Among approximately 40,000 clones listed, more than 75% were seen once. The sample here was CD4+ or CD8+ T cells sorted from blood, taken in a trial of the OX40 agonist ivuxolimab. The receptors shown here come from an adult with an advanced solid tumor such as melanoma, head and neck, liver or kidney cancer.

The chain links TRBV11-2 to TRBJ1-5, with 7 nucleotides matching TRBD1. Germline CDR1 SGHAT, CDR2 FQNNGV. The CDR3 is made up of 14 amino acids. Trimming removed 5 bases from V and 6 bases from J; junction bases left unmatched: 7. This chain's CDR3 is CASSHTGETQPQHF. The CDR3 DNA follows: TGTGCCAGCAGCCATACAGGGGAGACTCAGCCCCAGCATTTT.

The V gene is TRBV7-8, the J gene TRBJ2-1; D is tentatively TRBD1 or TRBD2 (5 bases each). The CDR3 consists of 15 residues. The germline gives CDR1 SGHVS, CDR2 FQNEAQ. The V end was cut by 6 bases, the J end by 7 bases, with 19 bases between. The CDR3 sequence: CASRKGLGGGNEQFF. DNA of the CDR3: TGTGCCAGCAGGAAGGGGCTAGGCGGAGGAAATGAGCAGTTCTTC.

CDR3 protein: CSARGSEQYF. The CDR3 region has the DNA TGCAGTGCTAGAGGCAGTGAGCAGTACTTC. The chain carries TRBV20-1 and TRBJ2-7, with D unresolved. The CDR3 spans 10 residues. Germline V gene sequence: CDR1 DFQATT, CDR2 SNEGSKA (reference sequence). V gave up 1 base and J gave up 7 bases, with 5 bases separating them.

The rearrangement joins TRBV4-3 to TRBJ2-7; 9 bases fit TRBD2. The CDR3 contains 15 residues. Germline values: CDR1 LGHNA, CDR2 YSLEER. Trimming at V came to 1 base and at J to 2 bases, leaving 3 bases not matched to a gene. CDR3 DNA sequence: TGCGCCAGCAGCCAAGGGATAGCGGGAGCCTACGAGCAGTACTTC. It codes for CASSQGIAGAYEQYF.

The chain has TRBV2 and TRBJ2-2; D is uncertain. The germline CDR1 and CDR2 sequences are SNHLY and FYNNEI. This CDR3 region has 15 residues. With 4 bases removed from V and 6 bases from J, the gap between germline ends came to 15 bases. The CDR3 loop is CASSVWRQGSGELFF. CDR3 nucleotide sequence: TGTGCCAGCAGTGTATGGAGACAAGGGTCCGGGGAGCTGTTTTTT. The whole variable domain, filled in from reference TRBV2 and TRBJ2-2, reads EPEVTQTPSHQVTQMGQEVILRCVPISNHLYFYWYRQILGQKVEFLVSFYNNEISEKSEIFDDQFSVERPDGSNFTLKIRSTKLEDSAMYFCASSVWRQGSGELFFGEGSRLTVL.

This clone was observed a single time. The chain uses TRBV27 and TRBJ1-1; no clear D. The germline V and J ends were trimmed by 6 bases and 0 bases, with 8 bases remaining between them. Germline assignment: CDR1 MNHEY and CDR2 SMNVEV (reference sequence). The CDR3 sequence is 13 residues long. For the CDR3, the DNA is TGTGCCAGCAGGGACGGAATGAACACTGAAGCTTTCTTT. This encodes CASRDGMNTEAFF.

This clone was detected only once. This chain links TRBV28 with TRBJ1-4; 11 bases are shared with TRBD1. This CDR3 contains 16 residues. CDR1 is MDHEN and CDR2 is SYDVKM in the germline V gene. Losses at the gene ends were 4 bases for V and 0 bases for J; bases not matched to a gene: 1. The chain's CDR3 is CASSWTGGTTNEKLFF. The DNA of the CDR3 is TGTGCCAGCAGTTGGACAGGGGGCACAACTAATGAAAAACTGTTTTTT.

This clone appeared a single time. This rearrangement joins TRBV6-5 to TRBJ2-2; D not certain. This CDR3 has 13 amino acids. Between the trimmed V and J ends, which lost 2 bases and 1 base, there was a span of 2 bases. Germline CDR1 reads MNHEY; CDR2 reads SVGAGI. The CDR3 region is CASSYKNTGELFF. In nucleotides, the CDR3 is TGTGCCAGCAGTTACAAGAACACCGGGGAGCTGTTTTTT.

The rearrangement joins TRBV6-5 to TRBJ2-7; 7 bases are a match to TRBD1. V lost 6 bases to trimming and J lost 6 bases; unmatched junction nucleotides: 14. Germline loops: CDR1 MNHEY, CDR2 SVGAGI. There are 15 residues in the CDR3. The CDR3 coding sequence is TGTGCCAGCAGCCCCGGGACAGAAGATCCCGGCGAGCAGTACTTC. It yields the protein CASSPGTEDPGEQYF.

J is TRBJ2-7 and V is TRBV29-1; possible D gene TRBD1, 7 bases. The CDR3 covers 13 residues. CDR1 and CDR2 (germline): SQVTM, ANQGSEA. V lost 7 bases and J lost 6, with 19 bases in between. CDR3 amino acids: CSAGRDSSLEQYF. CDR3 sequence (DNA): TGCAGCGCCGGGCGGGACAGCTCCCTCGAGCAGTACTTC.

This chain links TRBV6-1 with TRBJ2-7; 11 bases align to TRBD2. The CDR3 loop spans 15 amino acids. V lost 6 bases to trimming and J lost 2 bases; unmatched junction nucleotides: 6. Germline V gene data show CDR1 as MNHNS and CDR2 as SASEGT. CDR3 amino acids: CASRPGLADPYEQYF. As DNA, the CDR3 is TGTGCCAGCAGACCGGGACTAGCGGACCCCTACGAGCAGTACTTC.

The V call is TRBV19, the J call TRBJ1-1; D uncertain. V lost 5 bases and J 0 bases, leaving 13 bases between the germline ends. Germline V CDR1 and CDR2: LNHDA, SQIVND (reference sequence). This CDR3 has 15 residues. The CDR3 nucleotides are TGTGCCAGTAGTCCCCGGACGGGTTTGAACACTGAAGCTTTCTTT. It codes for CASSPRTGLNTEAFF.

This chain connects TRBV4-2 to TRBJ1-4; D ambiguous. Germline lookup yields CDR1 LGHNA and CDR2 YNFKEQ. The CDR3 consists of 11 residues. The V gene lost 0 bases and the J gene lost 7 bases, with 0 bases spanning the gap. The CDR3: CASSQDEKLFF. The CDR3 nucleotides are TGTGCCAGCAGCCAAGATGAAAAACTGTTTTTT.

The V call is TRBV19, the J call TRBJ2-2; D is perhaps TRBD1 or TRBD2 (5 bases each). Germline V gene data show CDR1 as LNHDA and CDR2 as SQIVND (reference sequence). The ends were cut back, 3 bases at V and 4 bases at J, with 12 bases in the middle. The CDR3 extends over 15 amino acids. CDR3 coding DNA: TGTGCCAGTAGTATTGGGCAGGGACCCACCGGGGAGCTGTTTTTT. As protein: CASSIGQGPTGELFF.

V is TRBV10-3 and J is TRBJ2-2; 9 bases line up with TRBD1. Trimming cost V 4 bases and J 7 bases; bases outside gene matches: 13. The CDR3 has 17 residues. Germline loops: CDR1 ENHRY, CDR2 SYGVKD. Written as DNA, the CDR3 is TGTGCCATCAGTGCAGTGAGGGGACAGGGATGGCTCGGGGAGCTGTTTTTT. It specifies CAISAVRGQGWLGELFF.

The genes are TRBV27 and TRBJ1-2; 8 bases fit TRBD1. The CDR3 length is 15 residues. Germline CDR1 and CDR2: MNHEY and SMNVEV (reference sequence). Trimming at V came to 3 bases and at J to 4 bases, leaving 7 bases not matched to a gene. The CDR3: CASSFSQGASYGYTF. The CDR3 nucleotides read TGTGCCAGCAGTTTTAGTCAGGGGGCGTCCTATGGCTACACCTTC.

The chain links TRBV5-1 to TRBJ2-3; D not certain. CDR3 length equals 14 residues. Germline V gene lookup returns CDR1 SGHRS and CDR2 YFSETQ. Trimming left V 2 bases short and J 2 bases short, with 9 bases between. As DNA, the CDR3 is TGCGCCAGCAGCTTTATCGGAGACACAGATACGCAGTATTTT. Protein sequence: CASSFIGDTDTQYF.

The genes are TRBV6-5 and TRBJ2-7; 9 positions match TRBD1. The V gene end was trimmed by 7 bases and the J gene end by 6 bases; junction bases not matched to a gene: 10. Germline V gene sequence: CDR1 MNHEY, CDR2 SVGAGI. The CDR3 runs to 14 residues. The CDR3 nucleotides read TGTGCCAGCAACCAACGGACAGGGGCGCGCGAGCAGTACTTC. Its protein product is CASNQRTGAREQYF.

This chain connects TRBV28 to TRBJ2-7; 7 nucleotides line up with TRBD2. Germline assignment: CDR1 MDHEN and CDR2 SYDVKM. This CDR3 comprises 15 residues. The V and J ends lost 1 base and 2 bases, in that order; junction bases with no gene match: 5. CDR3 sequence reads: CASSLLAGTPYEQYF. The CDR3 DNA reads as TGTGCCAGCAGTTTATTAGCGGGTACCCCCTACGAGCAGTACTTC.

The rearrangement joins TRBV21-1 to TRBJ2-3; TRBD2 is taken as the D call from the table, unchecked against the DNA. TRBV21-1 represents a pseudogene. This CDR3 has 20 residues. The CDR3 loop reads CASSKALEGARGSEFHTQYF. CDR3 bases: TGTGCCAGCAGCAAAGCGCTTGAGGGAGCTCGAGGGAGTGAGTTTCATACGCAGTATTTT.

The chain uses TRBV6-5 and TRBJ1-1; D perhaps matches TRBD1 (5 bases). This CDR3 spans 15 amino acids. V was pared by 0 bases and J by 3 bases, with 11 bases between. Germline CDR1 MNHEY, CDR2 SVGAGI. For the CDR3, the DNA is TGTGCCAGCAGTTACTCGAAGCGGGGGGACACTGAAGCTTTCTTT. It translates to CASSYSKRGDTEAFF.

The V and J genes are TRBV27 and TRBJ2-7; TRBD2 might be the D (5 bases). V was shortened by 6 bases and J by 0 bases, with 15 bases between the two germline ends. The CDR3 loop spans 15 amino acids. Per the germline V gene, CDR1 is MNHEY and CDR2 is SMNVEV (reference sequence). The CDR3 spells CASSPVGVSSYEQYF. The CDR3 nucleotides read TGTGCCAGCAGCCCCGTGGGAGTCAGCTCCTACGAGCAGTACTTC.

The chain couples TRBV27 to TRBJ1-5; no firm D call. V gave up 8 bases and J gave up 4 bases, with 6 bases separating them. Germline V gene data show CDR1 as MNHEY and CDR2 as SMNVEV (reference sequence). The CDR3 consists of 11 residues. CDR3 bases: TGTGCCAGCGGACTTAATCAGCCCCAGCATTTT. Protein product: CASGLNQPQHF.

The rearrangement links TRBV27 to TRBJ2-7; 8 bases agree with TRBD1. V shed 5 bases, J shed 2 bases, and the junction held 8 bases outside the gene matches. The CDR3 totals 15 residues. CDR1 MNHEY and CDR2 SMNVEV come from the germline V gene (reference sequence). The chain's CDR3 is CASSITGQGAYEQYF. CDR3 nucleotide sequence: TGTGCCAGCAGTATCACTGGACAGGGAGCCTACGAGCAGTACTTC.